Shown below are 28 T cell receptor beta chains from a single sample sequenced in a study of blood T cell repertoires in COVID-19. Produced via immunoSEQ multiplex PCR; TCRdb's table is partial and in-frame only. Of some 180,000 clones in the sample, 80% to 90% were seen once. Sequenced input: peripheral blood. The receptors shown here come from a woman in her forties with COVID-19, enrolled during active disease.

The chain joins TRBV19 to TRBJ2-3, with TRBD1 as a possible D gene (5 bases). Trimming stripped 6 bases from V and 4 bases from J, with 17 bases between. Germline CDR1 LNHDA, CDR2 SQIVND (reference sequence). There are 15 residues in the CDR3. The CDR3 DNA reads TGTGCCAGTAGCCCAGGATGGGCAGGGCCAGATACGCAGTATTTT. Translation gives CASSPGWAGPDTQYF.

V and J are TRBV5-3 and TRBJ2-7, with a weak D call TRBD1 (6 bases). TRBV5-3 is an ORF for which the function is uncertain. CDR3 length: 22 amino acids. V was clipped by 3 bases and J by 2 bases, with 36 bases between them. This chain's CDR3 is CARSWPGQVIPGPRNNTYEQYF. CDR3 DNA sequence: TGTGCCAGAAGCTGGCCGGGACAAGTTATTCCGGGACCAAGAAATAATACCTACGAGCAGTACTTC.

J is TRBJ2-1 and V is TRBV27, with TRBD2 matching 10 bases. Germline loops: CDR1 MNHEY, CDR2 SMNVEV (reference sequence). The CDR3 runs to 18 residues. V lost 2 bases and J lost 8; bases outside the gene matches: 15. This chain's CDR3 is CASSLDLIERGGLDEQFF. As DNA, the CDR3 is TGTGCCAGCAGTTTAGACCTTATCGAGCGGGGGGGCCTCGATGAGCAGTTCTTC.

This chain connects TRBV6-4 to TRBJ2-3; 11 positions match TRBD2. Per the germline V gene, CDR1 is MRHNA and CDR2 is SNTAGT. CDR3 length: 15 amino acids. The V gene end was trimmed by 4 bases and the J gene end by 0 bases; junction bases not matched to a gene: 0. CDR3 in amino acids: CASSGLAGSTDTQYF. For the CDR3, the DNA is TGTGCCAGCAGTGGACTAGCGGGAAGCACAGATACGCAGTATTTT.

J is TRBJ2-2 and V is TRBV5-1; D is possibly TRBD1 (6 bases). V was shortened by 4 bases and J by 3 bases, with 10 bases between the two germline ends. Germline loops: CDR1 SGHRS, CDR2 YFSETQ. The CDR3 covers 14 residues. CDR3 in DNA: TGCGCCAGCAGCCCAAGGACAGACACCGGGGAGCTGTTTTTT. This translates into CASSPRTDTGELFF.

The chain employs TRBV29-1 and TRBJ2-7, with D maybe TRBD1 (5 bases). Germline V gene sequence: CDR1 SQVTM, CDR2 ANQGSEA. This CDR3 is built from 11 residues. V dropped 5 bases and J dropped 3 bases, with 8 bases sitting between them. CDR3 region: CSVLTDYEQYF. In DNA form, the CDR3 reads TGCAGCGTTCTGACAGACTACGAGCAGTACTTC.

The rearrangement uses TRBV13 and TRBJ2-7; D call uncertain. Looked up from germline, CDR1 is PRHDT and CDR2 is FYEKMQ (reference sequence). CDR3 length equals 13 residues. V was trimmed by 6 bases and J by 1 base, leaving 10 bases between them. Here the CDR3 DNA reads TGTGCCAGCAGTAACCCAGAATCCTACGAGCAGTACTTC. Amino acid sequence: CASSNPESYEQYF.

In this sample, this clone turned up once. The CDR3 DNA reads as TGTGCCAGCAGGGGCCGGGACACCTATAATTCACCCCTCCACTTT. As protein: CASRGRDTYNSPLHF. This rearrangement joins TRBV25-1 to TRBJ1-6; weak D call: TRBD1 (6 bases). The CDR3 extends over 15 amino acids. Per germline, CDR1 MGHDK and CDR2 SYGVNS. With 6 bases removed from V and 2 bases from J, the gap between germline ends came to 11 bases.

J is TRBJ1-1 and V is TRBV5-1, with 7 bases fitting TRBD1. V trimming: 7 bases; J trimming: 7 bases; junction bases outside the gene matches: 10. In germline, CDR1 is SGHRS, CDR2 YFSETQ. The CDR3 loop spans 13 amino acids. CDR3 protein: CASGTGTVDEAFF. CDR3 coding DNA: TGCGCCAGCGGCACGGGGACAGTAGATGAAGCTTTCTTT.

This clone has just one count. The chain links TRBV28 to TRBJ1-6, with D perhaps TRBD1 (6 bases). The CDR3 covers 17 residues. CDR1 and CDR2 (germline): MDHEN, SYDVKM. V lost 5 bases to trimming and J lost 5 bases, with 19 bases between them. CDR3 DNA: TGTGCCAGCAGTCTCCCTCCTGTATCAGGGGATAATTCACCCCTCCACTTT. As protein: CASSLPPVSGDNSPLHF.

This clone occurred once. CDR3 DNA sequence: TGTGCCAGCAGCGGGAGCGGGAGGGTCGCCTACAATGAGCAGTTCTTC. This codes for CASSGSGRVAYNEQFF. This sequence joins TRBV9 and TRBJ2-1; 10 nucleotides agree with TRBD2. Trimming took 3 bases from V and 2 from J; bases not matched to a gene: 5. The CDR3 sequence is 16 residues long. CDR1 SGDLS and CDR2 YYNGEE come from the germline V gene.

The chain recombines TRBV28 with TRBJ2-1; 9 nucleotides line up with TRBD1. V was clipped by 4 bases and J by 9 bases; unmatched bases: 10. Germline-derived CDR1 and CDR2 are MDHEN and SYDVKM. This CDR3 has 15 residues. The CDR3, as DNA: TGTGCCAGCAGTTCGGGGACAGGGATGATAGCTGAGCAGTTCTTC. It translates to CASSSGTGMIAEQFF.

The chain recombines TRBV11-1 with TRBJ2-7, with D possibly TRBD2 on 6 matching bases. Per germline, CDR1 SGHAT and CDR2 FQDESV (reference sequence). The CDR3 loop spans 13 amino acids. Trimming removed 1 base from V and 6 bases from J, with 10 bases in between. The CDR3 DNA reads as TGTGCCAGCAGCTTAGGGGGAGGACGCGAGCAGTACGTC. Translating gives CASSLGGGREQYV.

The chain is built from TRBV21-1 and TRBJ2-5; no DNA check was done on the table's D call, TRBD2. TRBV21-1 is a known pseudogene. CDR3 size: 15 residues. CDR3 sequence reads: CASTSLREYQETQYF. CDR3 in DNA: TGTGCCAGCACCTCCCTTAGGGAGTACCAAGAGACCCAGTACTTC.

The sample holds one count of this clone. This chain connects TRBV7-3 to TRBJ2-1; 11 bases are a match to TRBD2. The CDR3 runs to 14 residues. Germline V lookup: CDR1 SGHTA, CDR2 FQGTGA. The V and J ends lost 5 bases and 15 bases, in that order; junction bases with no gene match: 12. The CDR3 DNA reads TGTGCCAGCAGCCTGGGTGTAGCGGGAGGGCCTTTGTTCTTC. The encoded protein is CASSLGVAGGPLFF. The whole variable domain, filled in from reference TRBV7-3 and TRBJ2-1, reads GAGVSQTPSNKVTEKGKYVELRCDPISGHTALYWYRQSLGQGPEFLIYFQGTGAADDSGLPNDRFFAVRPEGSVSTLKIQRTERGDSAVYLCASSLGVAGGPLFFGPGTRLTVL.

This sequence joins TRBV20-1 and TRBJ2-3; 7 nucleotides line up with TRBD2. The CDR3 is 18 amino acids. V lost 3 bases, J lost 0 bases, and 15 bases stayed unmatched. CDR1 is DFQATT and CDR2 is SNEGSKA in the germline V gene (reference sequence). The CDR3 protein is CSASGAGVEGPSTDTQYF. Written as DNA, the CDR3 is TGCAGTGCTAGTGGGGCGGGAGTGGAGGGACCTAGCACAGATACGCAGTATTTT.

The chain recombines TRBV21-1 with TRBJ1-5; the table's D call of TRBD1 was not tested on the DNA. TRBV21-1 is flagged as a pseudogene. The CDR3 spans 18 residues. The CDR3 DNA reads as TGTGCCAGCAGCCTTCGAGGCGAACAGGGCTTGGGAGATCAGCCCCAGCATTTT. Translating gives CASSLRGEQGLGDQPQHF.

Only a few counts were recorded for this clone. V gene TRBV5-1 combines with J gene TRBJ1-2; possibly TRBD1 for D (5 bases). The V and J ends lost 0 bases and 7 bases respectively, with 13 bases between them. The CDR3 extends over 14 amino acids. Germline V lookup: CDR1 SGHRS, CDR2 YFSETQ. This CDR3 is CASSLAQGIAGYTF. The CDR3 DNA is TGCGCCAGCAGCTTGGCGCAGGGCATCGCTGGCTACACCTTC.

The rearrangement links TRBV7-9 to TRBJ1-2; tentative D call: TRBD1 (5 bases). The CDR3 is made up of 15 amino acids. CDR1 and CDR2 (germline): SEHNR, FQNEAQ (reference sequence). The V gene lost 3 bases and the J gene lost 8 bases, with 19 bases spanning the gap. CDR3 nucleotides: TGTGCCAGCAGCTTCCCCGGGGGACCCCAAGTGGGCTACACCTTC. Translated, it gives CASSFPGGPQVGYTF.

V gene TRBV10-3 combines with J gene TRBJ2-2; 11 nucleotides match TRBD2. Per the germline V gene, CDR1 is ENHRY and CDR2 is SYGVKD. This CDR3 has 16 amino acids. After removal of 6 bases from V and 1 base from J, the junction contained 4 bases not matched to a gene. CDR3 region: CAIRSGTSGNTGELFF. As DNA, the CDR3 is TGTGCCATCAGATCCGGGACTAGCGGGAACACCGGGGAGCTGTTTTTT.

This clone was counted a single time. For the CDR3, the DNA is TGTGCCAGCAGGAGACAGTCCTACGAGCAGTACGTC. Amino acids: CASRRQSYEQYV. The chain carries TRBV2 and TRBJ2-7; D possibly corresponds to TRBD1 (5 bases). The CDR3 is made up of 12 amino acids. The V and J ends lost 6 bases and 1 base respectively, with 7 bases between them. Germline lookup yields CDR1 SNHLY and CDR2 FYNNEI.

This rearrangement joins TRBV5-4 to TRBJ1-4; D not resolved. CDR3 length: 13 residues. V shed 2 bases and J shed 6 bases, with 8 bases lying between them. CDR1 is SGHNT, CDR2 YYREEE, per germline (reference sequence). CDR3: CASSLPGDEKLFF. The CDR3 region has the DNA TGTGCCAGCAGCTTACCGGGTGATGAAAAACTGTTTTTT.

The J gene is TRBJ2-3, the V gene TRBV11-3; D may be TRBD2 (6 bases). The V end was cut by 5 bases, the J end by 1 base, with 13 bases between. Germline CDR1 and CDR2: SGHNT and YENEEA. The CDR3 length is 15 residues. This chain's CDR3 is CASSPSSDRTDTQYF. The CDR3 nucleotides read TGTGCCAGCAGCCCCTCTAGCGACCGCACAGATACGCAGTATTTT.

The chain couples TRBV29-1 to TRBJ2-5, with D tentatively TRBD1 (5 bases). Trimming left V 4 bases short and J 9 bases short, with 15 bases between. There are 12 residues in the CDR3. The germline V gene has CDR1 SQVTM and CDR2 ANQGSEA. DNA of the CDR3: TGCAGCGTTGTCATGACAGATAGGGCCCAGTACTTC. Protein product: CSVVMTDRAQYF.

The chain recombines TRBV27 with TRBJ2-1; unclear D gene. Per germline, CDR1 MNHEY and CDR2 SMNVEV (reference sequence). This CDR3 is 13 amino acids long. Deletions cut 6 bases from V and 6 bases from J, with 12 bases between. The CDR3 sequence: CASSPVGANEQFF. In DNA, the CDR3 is TGTGCCAGCAGCCCGGTTGGTGCCAATGAGCAGTTCTTC.

CDR3 nucleotide sequence: TGTGCCAGTAGTGGAGGGGCCTTTTCTGATGGCTACACCTTC. Encoded protein: CASSGGAFSDGYTF. The gene calls are TRBV19 and TRBJ1-2; TRBD1 might be the D (5 bases). CDR3 size: 14 residues. Trimming took 5 bases from V and 6 from J, leaving 16 bases between them. From germline, CDR1 is LNHDA and CDR2 SQIVND (reference sequence). The whole variable domain, filled in from reference TRBV19 and TRBJ1-2, reads DGGITQSPKYLFRKEGQNVTLSCEQNLNHDAMYWYRQDPGQGLRLIYYSQIVNDFQKGDIAEGYSVSREKKESFPLTVTSAQKNPTAFYLCASSGGAFSDGYTFGSGTRLTVV.

V gene TRBV19 combines with J gene TRBJ1-1, with D unresolved. V was clipped by 3 bases and J by 1 base, with 6 bases between them. This CDR3 spans 13 amino acids. CDR1 and CDR2 (germline): LNHDA, SQIVND (reference sequence). The CDR3 region is CASSMGGNTEAFF. The DNA of the CDR3 is TGTGCCAGTAGTATGGGAGGGAACACTGAAGCTTTCTTT.

This chain connects TRBV24-1 to TRBJ2-1; TRBD1 matches at 12 bases. Germline V gives CDR1 KGHDR, CDR2 SFDVKD. This CDR3 is built from 15 residues. V shed 10 bases, J shed 9 bases, and the junction held 12 bases outside the gene matches. CDR3 nucleotide sequence: TGTGCCACAAGCGGAACCCGGGACAGGGGGCTTGAGCAGTTCTTC. It yields the protein CATSGTRDRGLEQFF.